The sample holds many counts of the clone carrying this TCR beta chain. Its specificity is not known. Time point of the sample: blood at routine non-recurrence follow-up after resection. Using its own MiXCR run on the 5' RACE reads, TCRdb lists one record per CDR3 protein. The repertoire includes about 27,000 distinct CDR3 sequences, 5.4% of them detected once, and less than 25% sits in the top ten. This record belongs to a study of spatial heterogeneity in lung cancer. Study at large: There were 72 donors, all of them untreated patients with early-stage non-small cell lung cancer. In raw reads, more than 8.5 appearances on average were recorded for each unique TCR and UMI combination.

Study-wide results and limits: Circulating ubiquitous expanded tumor TCRs were observed more frequently at resection than at follow-up.

This TCR was recovered from a female donor with early-stage non-small cell lung cancer. Here the sequenced sample was PBMCs, taken at follow-up.

For the CDR3, the DNA is TGTGCCAGCAGCCGGGCCGGTCCTAGCGGGAGTGGCTATGAGCAGTTCTTC. Its protein product is CASSRAGPSGSGYEQFF. The chain is built from TRBV4-2 and TRBJ2-1, with 10 bases matching TRBD2. J was trimmed by 8 bases and V by 4 bases; bases with no gene match: 14. The CDR3 is 17 residues long. Germline V gene sequence: CDR1 LGHNA, CDR2 YNFKEQ.